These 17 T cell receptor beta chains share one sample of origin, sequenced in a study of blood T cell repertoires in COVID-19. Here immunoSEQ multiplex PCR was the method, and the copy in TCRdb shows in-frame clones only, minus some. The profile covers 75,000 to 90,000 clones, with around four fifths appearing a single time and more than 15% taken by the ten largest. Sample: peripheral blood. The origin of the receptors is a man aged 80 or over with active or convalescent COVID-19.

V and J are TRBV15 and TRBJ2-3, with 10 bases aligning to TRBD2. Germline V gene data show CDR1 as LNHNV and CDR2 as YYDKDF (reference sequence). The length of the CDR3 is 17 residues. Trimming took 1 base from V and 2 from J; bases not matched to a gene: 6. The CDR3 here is CATSRARTSGNTDTQYF. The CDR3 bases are TGTGCCACCAGCAGAGCCCGGACTAGCGGAAACACAGATACGCAGTATTTT.

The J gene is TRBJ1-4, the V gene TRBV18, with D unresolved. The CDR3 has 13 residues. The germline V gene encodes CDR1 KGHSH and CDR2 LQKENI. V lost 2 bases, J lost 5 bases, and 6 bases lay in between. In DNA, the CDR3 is TGTGCCAGCTCACCAGGGCAAAATGAAAAACTGTTTTTT. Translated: CASSPGQNEKLFF.

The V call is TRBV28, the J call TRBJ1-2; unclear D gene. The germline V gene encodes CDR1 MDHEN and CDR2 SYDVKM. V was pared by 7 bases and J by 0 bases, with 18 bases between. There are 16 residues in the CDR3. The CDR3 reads CASTTPGGLANYGYTF. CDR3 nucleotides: TGTGCCAGCACCACTCCGGGTGGCTTAGCTAACTATGGCTACACCTTC.

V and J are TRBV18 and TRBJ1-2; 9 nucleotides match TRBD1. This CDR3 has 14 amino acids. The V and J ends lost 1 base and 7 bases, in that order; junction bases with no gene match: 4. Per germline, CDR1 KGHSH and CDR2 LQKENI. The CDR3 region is CASSPLRDRVGYTF. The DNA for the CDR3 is TGTGCCAGCTCACCACTGAGGGACAGGGTTGGCTACACCTTC.

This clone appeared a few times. Written as DNA, the CDR3 is TGTGCCAGCAGCGTCACAGGGGGCGCGAATACGCAGTATTTT. Protein sequence: CASSVTGGANTQYF. The V gene is TRBV5-6, the J gene TRBJ2-3; 9 nucleotides agree with TRBD1. The germline CDR1 and CDR2 sequences are SGHDT and YYEEEE. The junction had 7 bases not matched to a gene; V was cut back by 4 bases and J by 7 bases. The CDR3 contains 14 residues. Full variable domain (outside the CDR3, taken from reference TRBV5-6 and TRBJ2-3): DAGVTQSPTHLIKTRGQQVTLRCSPKSGHDTVSWYQQALGQGPQFIFQYYEEEERQRGNFPDRFSGHQFPNYSSELNVNALLLGDSALYLCASSVTGGANTQYFGPGTRLTVL.

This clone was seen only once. The DNA of the CDR3 is TGTGCCAGCAGCCAAGACAGGGGCCAAGAGACCCAGTACTTC. It codes for CASSQDRGQETQYF. The genes are TRBV7-3 and TRBJ2-5; TRBD1 agrees at 8 bases. J gave up 1 base and V 5 bases, and 3 bases lay outside the gene matches. Germline V gene sequence: CDR1 SGHTA, CDR2 FQGTGA. The CDR3 contains 14 residues.

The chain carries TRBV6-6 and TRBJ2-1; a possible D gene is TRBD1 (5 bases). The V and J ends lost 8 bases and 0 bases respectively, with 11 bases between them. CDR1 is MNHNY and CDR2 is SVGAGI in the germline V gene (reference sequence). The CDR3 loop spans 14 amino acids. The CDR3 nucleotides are TGTGCCAGCGCGACAACAGGCTCCTACAATGAGCAGTTCTTC. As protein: CASATTGSYNEQFF.

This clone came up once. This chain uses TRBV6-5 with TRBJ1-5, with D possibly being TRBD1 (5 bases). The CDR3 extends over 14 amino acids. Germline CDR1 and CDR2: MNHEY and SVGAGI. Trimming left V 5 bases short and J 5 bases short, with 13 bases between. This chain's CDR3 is CASSQEGRDQPQHF. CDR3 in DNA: TGTGCCAGCAGTCAGGAGGGACGTGATCAGCCCCAGCATTTT.

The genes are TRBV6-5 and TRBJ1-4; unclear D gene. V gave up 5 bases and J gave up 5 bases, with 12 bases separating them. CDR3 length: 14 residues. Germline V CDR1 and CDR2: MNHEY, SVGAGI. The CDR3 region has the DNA TGTGCCAGCAGTACGGGGAGAAAGAATGAAAAACTGTTTTTT. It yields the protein CASSTGRKNEKLFF.

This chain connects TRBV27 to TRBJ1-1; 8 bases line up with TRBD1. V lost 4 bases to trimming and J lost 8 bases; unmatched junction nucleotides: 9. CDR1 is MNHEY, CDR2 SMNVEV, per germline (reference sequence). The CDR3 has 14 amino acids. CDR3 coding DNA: TGTGCCAGCAGTTCTTGGACAGGGCGGCCCGAAGCTTTCTTT. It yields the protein CASSSWTGRPEAFF.

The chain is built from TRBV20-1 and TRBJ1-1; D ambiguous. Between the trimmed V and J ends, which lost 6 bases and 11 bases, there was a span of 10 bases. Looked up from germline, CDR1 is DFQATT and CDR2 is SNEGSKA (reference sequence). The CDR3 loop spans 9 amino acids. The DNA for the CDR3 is TGCAGTGCGCGGGTGGGCGCTTTCTTT. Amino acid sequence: CSARVGAFF.

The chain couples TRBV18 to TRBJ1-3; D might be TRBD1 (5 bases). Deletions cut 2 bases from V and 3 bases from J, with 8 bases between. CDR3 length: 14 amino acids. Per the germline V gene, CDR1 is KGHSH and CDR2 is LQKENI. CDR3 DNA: TGTGCCAGCTCACCAAAAGGGGATGGAAACACCATATATTTT. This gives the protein CASSPKGDGNTIYF.

CDR3 sequence reads: CASSGDRGLNEKLFF. In nucleotides, the CDR3 is TGTGCCAGCAGTGGAGACAGGGGCTTAAATGAAAAACTGTTTTTT. The chain joins TRBV2 to TRBJ1-4, with TRBD1 identical over 8 bases. CDR1 and CDR2 from the germline V gene are SNHLY and FYNNEI. There are 15 residues in the CDR3. The V gene end was trimmed by 4 bases and the J gene end by 5 bases; junction bases not matched to a gene: 6.

The CDR3: CATSDAGTTLHYGYTF. CDR3 DNA: TGTGCCACCAGTGATGCCGGGACAACCCTCCACTATGGCTACACCTTC. This sequence joins TRBV24-1 and TRBJ1-2; weak D call: TRBD1 (6 bases). There are 16 residues in the CDR3. The V gene lost 3 bases and the J gene lost 3 bases, with 16 bases spanning the gap. Germline V gene lookup returns CDR1 KGHDR and CDR2 SFDVKD.

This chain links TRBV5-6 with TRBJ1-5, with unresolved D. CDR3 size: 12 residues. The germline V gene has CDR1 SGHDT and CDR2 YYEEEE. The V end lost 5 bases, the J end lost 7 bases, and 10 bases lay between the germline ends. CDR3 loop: CASSQREQPQHF. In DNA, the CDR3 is TGTGCCAGCAGTCAAAGGGAGCAGCCCCAGCATTTT.

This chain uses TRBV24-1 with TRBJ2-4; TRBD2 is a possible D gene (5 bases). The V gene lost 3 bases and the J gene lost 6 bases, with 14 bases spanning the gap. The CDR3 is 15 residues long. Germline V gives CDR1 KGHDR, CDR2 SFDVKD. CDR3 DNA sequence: TGTGCCACCAGTGATGCCCGCCGGGAAAGAAACATTCAGTACTTC. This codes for CATSDARRERNIQYF.

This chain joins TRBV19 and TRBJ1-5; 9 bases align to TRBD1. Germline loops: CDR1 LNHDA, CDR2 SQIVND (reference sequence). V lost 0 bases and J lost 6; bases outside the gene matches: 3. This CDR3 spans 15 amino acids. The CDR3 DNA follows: TGTGCCAGTAGTATAGAGGGACAGGGATTTCAGCCCCAGCATTTT. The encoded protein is CASSIEGQGFQPQHF.